The sequence of this T cell receptor beta chain was determined in a study of blood T cell repertoires in COVID-19 (dated by TCRdb to 2020 to 2022). Notes on the research overall: Samples from collaborators originated in the United States, Italy and Spain and spanned both the acute and convalescent phases of COVID-19. Where available, HLA class I and class II types were obtained from metadata supplied by the sample provider rather than from assay-based typing. Nearly every sample came with metadata listing a de-identified subject ID, COVID-19 status, age in years and sex. The samples were drawn from two sources: the first 160 participants of the ongoing ImmuneRACE study, and over 1,000 subjects contributed by 6 global collaborators. The repertoires were released in a freely available public database intended as a resource for research on the immune response to SARS-CoV-2. The material from the prospective study consisted of cDNA or gDNA derived from T cells, B-cell-depleted T cells, or PBMCs. Subjects who had been exposed to COVID-19, were actively infected with it, or had recovered from it provided the deeply sampled blood TCRbeta repertoires that made up the dataset.

What the authors observed across the whole study: Clinical and demographic metadata were provided uncurated, with the amount varying by source and participant.

TCRbeta CDR3 regions were amplified from genomic DNA using the immunoSEQ Assay, a bias-controlled multiplex PCR. As for the authors' bioinformatics: The number of nucleated cells in each sample was estimated from the amplification of reference gene primers within the assay. To quantify the absolute abundance of each unique TCRbeta CDR3 rearrangement, sequence reads were collapsed and filtered. For each sample, productive Simpson clonality was calculated as the square root of Simpson's diversity index over productive rearrangements. Here the immuneACCESS table is served through TCRdb, limited to in-frame sequences with V and J called. Missing clones are a known gap in these copies; in checked studies unresolved V genes cover under half, and the rest lacks a known reason. V, J and clone size reflect that table, while D and trimming were determined from the DNA. A total of 250,000 or so clones appear in this sample, about 80% of them only once. Nearly 9% of the sample is in the top ten clones.

Collaborating institutions collected whole blood in K2EDTA tubes following their own protocols. For TCRbeta analysis, collaborators shipped samples as frozen whole blood, isolated PBMCs, or DNA extracted from either of those sample types. On this clone: It lacks a known antigen. Base qualities were left out, and no much larger clone turns up one base away.

The receptor was isolated from a man older than 75 with acute or convalescent COVID-19. The sequenced sample was peripheral blood.

The base sequence is TGTGCCAGTAGTCCGTGGACAGGGGAAAGTTCTGGGTATGGTGCAGATACGCAGTATTTT. This gives the protein CASSPWTGESSGYGADTQYF. The V and J genes are TRBV19 and TRBJ2-3; 9 middle bases align to TRBD1. The junction shows trimming of 5 bases on V and 4 bases on J, and the gene matches do not reach 22 bases of it. Counted from cysteine to phenylalanine, this CDR3 has 20 amino acids. Only the CDR3 part of the read is kept: 60 bases, read in frame from the first base. The germline V gene (reference sequence) sets CDR1 to LNHDA and CDR2 to SQIVND.